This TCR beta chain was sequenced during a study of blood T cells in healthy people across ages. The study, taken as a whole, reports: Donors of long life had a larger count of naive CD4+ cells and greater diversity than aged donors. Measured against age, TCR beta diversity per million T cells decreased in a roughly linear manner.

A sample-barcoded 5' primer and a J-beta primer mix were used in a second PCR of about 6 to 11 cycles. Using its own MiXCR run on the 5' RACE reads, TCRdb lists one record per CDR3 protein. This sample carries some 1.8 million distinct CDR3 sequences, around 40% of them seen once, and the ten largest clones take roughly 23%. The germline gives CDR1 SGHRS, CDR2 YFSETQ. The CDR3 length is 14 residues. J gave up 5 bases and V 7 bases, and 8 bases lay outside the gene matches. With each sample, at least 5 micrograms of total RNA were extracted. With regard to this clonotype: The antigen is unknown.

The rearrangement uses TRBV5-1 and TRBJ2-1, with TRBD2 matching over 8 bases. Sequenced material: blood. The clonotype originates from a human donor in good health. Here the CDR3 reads CASSRVAGNNEQFF. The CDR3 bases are TGCGCCAGCTCCCGTGTAGCGGGGAACAATGAGCAGTTCTTC.